The present T cell receptor (beta chain) was sequenced within a study of identical twins (dated by TCRdb to 2016 to 2018). Regarding the research as a whole: To test whether fetal clonotypes persist, this study deep-sequenced TCR alpha and beta repertoires from monozygotic twins, from unrelated adults of various ages, and from cord blood. To rule out contamination, the twin experiments were replicated at different times with different library preparation protocols. On the study overall, not on this receptor specifically: Out-of-frame TCR alpha sequences shared between twins showed an excess of low generation-probability sequences compared with coincidental sharing between unrelated individuals. A weaker excess of twin sharing was found in beta out-of-frame sequences because the signal-to-noise ratio was lowered by fewer shared sequences. Because the same donors could not be followed over many years, the conclusions relied on cross-sectional statistical analysis. In monozygotic twins, out-of-frame TCR alpha sharing was systematically underestimated by recombination models, although the models agreed with sharing between unrelated individuals. Fewer insertions were carried by abundant cord blood beta clonotypes; a weaker similar trend was observed in young adult naive repertoires, while no such trend was observed in memory repertoires. Invariant T cells such as MAIT and iNKT could partly confound zero-insertion analyses, although diverse VJ usage argued against such confounding for most clonotypes.

Library preparation employed 5' RACE. The run used an Illumina HiSeq 2000. Template switching introduced a universal primer binding site; the final cDNA contained a unique molecular identifier, enabling accurate counting of TCR cDNA molecules. Specific primers in the conserved constant-segment region were used to synthesize first-strand cDNA for TCR alpha and beta chains. Each cDNA library was double barcoded, with a SMART-Mk sample barcode plus Illumina barcodes, to control for contamination. Two successive PCR steps introduced TruSeq adapter sequences along with Illumina sample barcodes. Sequencing of the TCR alpha and beta cDNA libraries was done on the Illumina HiSeq platform using custom primers. Per the source publication's procedure: MiGEC was used to process raw reads and extract unique molecular identifiers, and MiXCR was used to find CDR3 positions. Recombination models were inferred per individual with the repgenHMM and IGoR tools using an EM algorithm. Shared clonotype analysis was performed with the tcR package in R, normalizing sharing by the product of cloneset sizes. To study raw recombination free of thymic and clonal selection effects, out-of-frame nonproductive sequences were analyzed. TCRdb cleaned the public reads at Q25 with fastp, built clones with MiXCR and kept in-frame beta chains. Merged by CDR3 protein, the rows form single entries marked with the most common genes and DNA. For this entry, the V and J calls and clone size follow TCRdb and not the study's own pipeline. The sample table records about 530,000 distinct CDR3 sequences; 20% to 25% of these occur just once. The ten most abundant clones make up about 0.5% of the sample.

All donors were healthy Caucasians. Three pairs of female monozygotic twins, all aged 18 to 29 years, were included in the twin cohort. Positive isolation kits from Invitrogen were used to isolate the CD4+ and CD8+ T cell populations. CDR1 is given as MNHNS and CDR2 as SASEGT, both from the germline V gene. Relative to germline, V is 7 bases shorter and J is 4 bases shorter, with 16 bases between their ends. The CDR3, from cysteine to phenylalanine, totals 15 residues. The kept DNA is CDR3 alone, 45 bases in frame from the first base. With respect to this clonotype: Its antigen has not been determined. Base qualities are missing; no much larger clone stands one base away.

The same sample was also studied in work on yellow fever vaccine responses in identical twins. The second study's paper adds: The authors reported that the T cell response to vaccination in identical twins appeared partly convergent and partly personalized. In the study, vaccine-responding T cell clones were precisely tracked in identical twins.

This chain joins TRBV6-1 to TRBJ2-2; TRBD1 is a weak D gene call, 5 bases matching. The sample was CD4+ T cells sorted from blood. The TCR originated in a woman in her late teens or twenties in good health. The CDR3: CASTLGAGITGELFF. The base sequence is TGTGCCAGCACTCTTGGGGCAGGGATCACCGGGGAGCTGTTTTTT.